This record covers a single T cell receptor (beta chain). Between the trimmed V and J ends, which lost 6 bases and 4 bases, there was a span of 20 bases. The CDR3 runs to 16 residues. Per germline, CDR1 SGDLS and CDR2 YYNGEE. All enrollees were roughly 18 to 95 years old and from roughly 26 US areas. Self-reported history from a screening survey and questionnaire set each donor's cohort. Assay used: immunoSEQ multiplex PCR; TCRdb lists only in-frame clones, some missing. The sample carries some 300,000 clones, roughly 87% recorded once. These data belong to a study of blood T cell repertoires in COVID-19. The wider study: Samples representing acute and convalescent COVID-19 were sourced from the United States, Italy and Spain.

What was sequenced was PBMCs or T cells enriched from blood (not recorded which). V is TRBV9 and J is TRBJ1-3; tentatively, D is TRBD1 (5 bases). The TCR originated in a woman aged 30 to 39 who had recovered from COVID-19. The CDR3 here is CASTSGPQGLGNTIYF. The DNA for the CDR3 is TGTGCCAGCACCTCCGGTCCCCAGGGACTAGGAAACACCATATATTTT.